These T cell receptor beta chains were read from a single sample in a study of T-cell memory formation after mild COVID-19. Each CDR3 protein gets one entry after TCRdb re-called the 5' RACE reads with MiXCR. This table has hundreds of thousands of distinct CDR3 sequences, about 16% appearing once. Source material: PBMCs or a T cell subset sorted from them (not recorded which). These receptors all come from a man between 18 and 35 years old who had mild COVID-19 (a few samples of this study predate the infection). Cell type and time point are not known. Both conserved end residues are part of each CDR3. Each record gives: V gene, J gene, CDR3 protein.

TRBV7-2,TRBJ1-1,CASSLEGTGARPEAFF
TRBV2,TRBJ2-1,CASSVNSGGNEQFF
TRBV5-1,TRBJ2-3,CASSLGAAADTQYF
TRBV24-1,TRBJ1-1,CGRPNTEAFF
TRBV12-5,TRBJ2-1,CASGRGAGSYNEQFF
TRBV24-1,TRBJ2-1,CATGQGAYNEQFF
TRBV29-1,TRBJ2-2,CSVEGRGTGELFF
TRBV9,TRBJ1-1,CASTPGVSPKGTEAFF
TRBV27,TRBJ1-5,CASSFAPGGNQPQHF
TRBV5-1,TRBJ2-2,CASSLPQLDTGELFF
TRBV6-2/TRBV6-3,TRBJ2-7,CASSYQETPGNEQYF
TRBV5-1,TRBJ2-1,CASSLRATVNEQFF
TRBV4-2,TRBJ2-5,CASSQAGGPGSGETQYF
TRBV7-2,TRBJ2-1,CASSRLAGSYNEQFF